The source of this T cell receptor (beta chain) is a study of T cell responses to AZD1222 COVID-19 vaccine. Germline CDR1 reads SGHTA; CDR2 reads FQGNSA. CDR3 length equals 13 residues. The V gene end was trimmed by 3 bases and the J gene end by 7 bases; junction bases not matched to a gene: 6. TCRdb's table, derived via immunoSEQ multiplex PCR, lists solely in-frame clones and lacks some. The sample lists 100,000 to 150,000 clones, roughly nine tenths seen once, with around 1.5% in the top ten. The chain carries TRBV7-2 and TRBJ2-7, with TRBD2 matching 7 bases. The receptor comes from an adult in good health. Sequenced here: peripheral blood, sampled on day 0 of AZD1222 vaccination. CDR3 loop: CASSLAGVAEQYF. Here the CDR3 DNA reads TGTGCCAGCAGCTTGGCGGGAGTTGCGGAGCAGTACTTC.